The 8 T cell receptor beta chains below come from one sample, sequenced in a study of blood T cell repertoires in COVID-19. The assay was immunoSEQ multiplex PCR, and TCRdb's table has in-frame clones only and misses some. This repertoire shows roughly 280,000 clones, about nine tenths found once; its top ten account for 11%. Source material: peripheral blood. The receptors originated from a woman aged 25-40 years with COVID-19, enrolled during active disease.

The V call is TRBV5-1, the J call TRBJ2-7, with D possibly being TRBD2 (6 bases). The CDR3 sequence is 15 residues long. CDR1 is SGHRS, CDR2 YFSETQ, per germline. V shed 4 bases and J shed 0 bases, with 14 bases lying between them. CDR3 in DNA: TGCGCCAGCAGCCTGGGTGGGGGGAGCTCCTACGAGCAGTACTTC. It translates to CASSLGGGSSYEQYF.

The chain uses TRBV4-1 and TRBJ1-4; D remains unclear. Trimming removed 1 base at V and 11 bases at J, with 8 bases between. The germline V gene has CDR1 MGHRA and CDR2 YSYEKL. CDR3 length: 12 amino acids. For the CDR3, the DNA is TGCGCCAGCAGCCAAGGGGGAGGGAAACTGTTTTTT. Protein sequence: CASSQGGGKLFF.

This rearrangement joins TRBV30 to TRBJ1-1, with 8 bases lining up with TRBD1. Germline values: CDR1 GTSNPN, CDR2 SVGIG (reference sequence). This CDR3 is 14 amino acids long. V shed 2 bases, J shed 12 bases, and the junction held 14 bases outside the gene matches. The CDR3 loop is CAWSPRRTGRLSFF. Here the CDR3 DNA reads TGTGCCTGGAGTCCCCGCCGGACAGGGAGGTTGTCTTTCTTT.

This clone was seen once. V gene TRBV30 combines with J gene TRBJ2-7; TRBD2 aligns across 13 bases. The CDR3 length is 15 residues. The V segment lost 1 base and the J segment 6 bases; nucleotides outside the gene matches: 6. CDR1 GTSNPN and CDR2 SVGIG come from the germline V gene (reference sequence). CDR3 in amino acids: CAWSEGLAGVGEQYF. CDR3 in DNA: TGTGCCTGGAGTGAAGGACTAGCGGGAGTGGGCGAGCAGTACTTC.

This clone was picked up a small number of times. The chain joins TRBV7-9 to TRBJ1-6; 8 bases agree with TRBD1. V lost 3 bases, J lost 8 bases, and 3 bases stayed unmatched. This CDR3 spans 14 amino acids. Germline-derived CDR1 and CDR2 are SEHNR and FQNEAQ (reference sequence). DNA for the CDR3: TGTGCCAGCAGCTTGCAGGGGGCACATTCACCCCTCCACTTT. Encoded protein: CASSLQGAHSPLHF.

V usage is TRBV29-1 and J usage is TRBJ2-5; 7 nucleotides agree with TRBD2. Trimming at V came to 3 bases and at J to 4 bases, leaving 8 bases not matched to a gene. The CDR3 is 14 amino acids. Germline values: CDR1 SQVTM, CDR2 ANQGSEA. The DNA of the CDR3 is TGCAGCGTTGACTCGGGAGGCGCGGGAGAGACCCAGTACTTC. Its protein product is CSVDSGGAGETQYF. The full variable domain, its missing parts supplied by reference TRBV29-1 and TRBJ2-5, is SAVISQKPSRDICQRGTSLTIQCQVDSQVTMMFWYRQQPGQSLTLIATANQGSEATYESGFVIDKFPISRPNLTFSTLTVSNMSPEDSSIYLCSVDSGGAGETQYFGPGTRLLVL.

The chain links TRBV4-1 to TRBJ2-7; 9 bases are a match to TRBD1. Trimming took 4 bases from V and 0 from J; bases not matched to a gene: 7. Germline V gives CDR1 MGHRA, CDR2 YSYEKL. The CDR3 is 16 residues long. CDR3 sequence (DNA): TGCGCCAGCAGCCGGGGGTTACAGGGGGCCTCCTACGAGCAGTACTTC. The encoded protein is CASSRGLQGASYEQYF.

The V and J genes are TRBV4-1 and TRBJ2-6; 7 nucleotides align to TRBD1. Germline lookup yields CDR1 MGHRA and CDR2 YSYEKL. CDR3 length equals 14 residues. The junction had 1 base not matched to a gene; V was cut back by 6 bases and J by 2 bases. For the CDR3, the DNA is TGCGCCAGCAGGACAGGGACTGGGGCCAACGTCCTGACTTTC. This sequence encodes CASRTGTGANVLTF.